This is a list of T cell receptor beta chains from one sample in a study of control samples from healthy donors and cancer patients. Profiled with immunoSEQ multiplex PCR; TCRdb holds only in-frame clones, not every one. The repertoire consists of approximately 53,000 clones, with around 93% occurring once and the leading ten covering roughly 0.9%. Sequencing was done on a sample of PBMCs. The receptors originated from a man aged 25-45 years with colorectal cancer. Each CDR3 is given with its conserved first and last residue. D genes are given only for firm matches. Size tells how often a clone was seen (once, few, many) or the class of an expanded clone, and some rows leave it out.

clone_size j_call v_call d_call cdr3_nt cdr3_aa
NA TRBJ1-6 TRBV27 NA TGTGCCAGCAGTTTGTCCGCCCGGGGCGTTTATAATTCACCCCTCCACTTT CASSLSARGVYNSPLHF
NA TRBJ2-7 TRBV5-8 TRBD1 TGTGCCAGCAGCTTAGGGACAGGGGGCTCTACCTACGAGCAGTACTTC CASSLGTGGSTYEQYF
NA TRBJ1-5 TRBV24-1 NA TGTGCCACCAGTGATTCAGGCAATCAGCCCCAGCATTTT CATSDSGNQPQHF
NA TRBJ1-5 TRBV19 NA TGTGCCAGTAGTATTTGGCAGGAGAATCAGCCCCAGCATTTT CASSIWQENQPQHF
NA TRBJ1-3 TRBV7-9 NA TGTGCCAGCACCCGCGCCGAGGCTGGAAACACCATATATTTT CASTRAEAGNTIYF
NA TRBJ1-5 TRBV18 TRBD1 TGTGCCAGCTCTCTAGACAGGGGGAGGAGTCAGCCCCAGCATTTT CASSLDRGRSQPQHF
NA TRBJ2-1 TRBV7-6 NA TGTGCCAGCAGCTTAGAACAGGTCTACAATGAGCAGTTCTTC CASSLEQVYNEQFF
once TRBJ2-1 TRBV5-4 TRBD2 TGTGCCAGCAGCACGGGACTAGCGGAATACAATGAGCAGTTCTTC CASSTGLAEYNEQFF
NA TRBJ2-2 TRBV5-4 NA TGTGCCAGCAGCTTTCGTTGGGGGGCGAACACCGGGGAGCTGTTTTTT CASSFRWGANTGELFF
NA TRBJ2-3 TRBV5-6 NA TGTGCCAGCAGCTCCGGTCCAGTTGCGGGGGCGGGCGCAGATACGCAGTATTTT CASSSGPVAGAGADTQYF
NA TRBJ1-1 TRBV10-2 NA TGCGCCAGCAGTGCATCGTCGGGGGGGCTAACTGAAGCTTTCTTT CASSASSGGLTEAFF
NA TRBJ2-3 TRBV5-4 TRBD2 TGTGCCAGCAGCCCAAGGACTAGCGGGGGTACAGATACGCAGTATTTT CASSPRTSGGTDTQYF
NA TRBJ2-2 TRBV5-1 TRBD2 TGCGCCACCTCCCGCGTGGGACTAGCGGGGAGTTTCGCGAACACCGGGGAGCTGTTTTTT CATSRVGLAGSFANTGELFF
NA TRBJ2-5 TRBV5-8 NA TGTGCCAGCAGCCCGGACAGCCAACTCACCATTACGTACCAAGAGACCCAGTACTTC CASSPDSQLTITYQETQYF
NA TRBJ1-3 TRBV30 NA TGTGCCTGGAGTGGATTCAGCTCTGGAAACACCATATATTTT CAWSGFSSGNTIYF
NA TRBJ1-2 TRBV6-2/TRBV6-3 NA TGTGCCAGCAGCACGGACGGAAACTATGGCTACACCTTC CASSTDGNYGYTF
NA TRBJ1-2 TRBV5-4 NA TGTGCCAGCACCGCGGAGTTCCCAGCTAACTATGGCTACACCTTC CASTAEFPANYGYTF
once TRBJ2-3 TRBV19 TRBD2 TGTGCCAGTAGTATATCAGCGGGGGAAGATACGCAGTATTTT CASSISAGEDTQYF
NA TRBJ1-3 TRBV9 TRBD1 TGTGCCAGCAGCGTTGATACAGGGGGCTTTGGAAACACCATATATTTT CASSVDTGGFGNTIYF
NA TRBJ1-3 TRBV5-8 NA TGTGCCAGCAGCTTGGACAGATTTAACTCTGGAAACACCATATATTTT CASSLDRFNSGNTIYF
NA TRBJ2-7 TRBV27 NA TGTGCCAGCCTCCGAAGGGGGGGGGACGGGACCTACGAGCAGTACTTC CASLRRGGDGTYEQYF
NA TRBJ2-3 TRBV7-6 TRBD2 TGTGCCAGCAGCCCGCGGGACTACGAGTACGCAGATACGCAGTATTTT CASSPRDYEYADTQYF
once TRBJ1-5 TRBV2 NA TGTGCCAGCAGTGGGGACAGCAATCAGCCCCAGCATTTT CASSGDSNQPQHF
NA TRBJ2-1 TRBV5-1 TRBD1 TGCGCCAGCAGCTTGGGAACCGGGACAGGGGGATACAATGAGCAGTTCTTC CASSLGTGTGGYNEQFF
once TRBJ1-1 TRBV12-3/TRBV12-4 NA TGTGCCAGCAGTTGGAGCCAGAACACTGAAGCTTTCTTT CASSWSQNTEAFF
NA TRBJ2-5 TRBV3-1/TRBV3-2 TRBD2 TGTGCCAGCAACGAGGTGGGGGGGGAGACCCAGTACTTC CASNEVGGETQYF
NA TRBJ2-1 TRBV5-1 TRBD1 TGCGCCAGCAGGCCCGGGACAGGGGTCCATGAGCAGTTCTTC CASRPGTGVHEQFF
once TRBJ1-5 TRBV7-2 NA TGTGCCACCCCAAAATATAGCAATCAGCCCCAGCATTTT CATPKYSNQPQHF
NA TRBJ2-1 TRBV7-8 NA TGTGCCAGCAGCTCCCTGACCCAGATGCGCTACAATGAGCAGTTCTTC CASSSLTQMRYNEQFF
NA TRBJ2-6 TRBV5-4 NA TGTGCCAGCAGCTTGGTAGGGACCGGGGCCAACGTCCTGACTTTC CASSLVGTGANVLTF